This T cell receptor beta chain was sequenced for a study of cytomegalovirus exposure and HLA in healthy donors. Some clones are missing from TCRdb's copy, which holds only in-frame ones; the method was immunoSEQ multiplex PCR. The sample lists about 150,000 clones; approximately 86% were seen once. Overall study findings and caveats: Investigators reported approximately 150 TCR beta chains as tied to cytomegalovirus. Cytomegalovirus status was reportedly diagnosed by the classifier with high sensitivity and specificity.

Germline V gene lookup returns CDR1 MNHEY and CDR2 SVGAGI. The CDR3 covers 13 residues. The V gene end was trimmed by 5 bases and the J gene end by 6 bases; junction bases not matched to a gene: 5. With regard to this clone: The antigen is unknown.

The receptor comes from a man between 18 and 35 years old in good health and CMV-seropositive. The chain carries TRBV6-5 and TRBJ2-3; the match to TRBD2 covers 7 bases. Sequences were obtained from PBMCs. This CDR3 is CASSLTRGDTQYF. The CDR3 DNA sequence: TGTGCCAGCAGTCTCACGCGGGGGGATACGCAGTATTTT.